What follows are 19 T cell receptor beta chains derived from one specimen sequenced in a study of post-analysis software for immune sequencing data. cDNA libraries for TCR beta contained unique molecular identifiers. TCRdb reprocessed the PCR reads with MiXCR, giving one entry per CDR3 protein. This table has roughly 620,000 distinct CDR3 sequences, roughly two fifths appearing once. Overall study results and limits: The study found TRBV5-6, TRBV5-1 and TRBV20-1 among roughly 5 TRBV segments more frequent in patients than controls.

Their recognized antigens are unknown. The sequenced material came from blood. The receptors come from a girl aged 10 to 17 with multiple sclerosis.

The V and J genes are TRBV6-1 and TRBJ2-7; TRBD2 matches at 12 bases. With V trimmed by 8 bases and J by 0 bases, 11 bases remained unmatched. CDR3 size: 17 residues. CDR1 and CDR2 (germline): MNHNS, SASEGT. CDR3: CASVEATSGRSSYEQYF. The CDR3 bases are TGTGCCAGCGTAGAAGCCACTAGCGGGAGGAGCTCCTACGAGCAGTACTTC.

This clonotype was counted at least ten times. The chain joins TRBV12-3 or TRBV12-4 to TRBJ1-2, with a tentative D call TRBD1 (5 bases). CDR3 length equals 14 residues. Trimming pared 1 base from V and 5 bases from J, leaving 11 bases between. As DNA, the CDR3 is TGTGCCAGCAGTTTAGGGCAGGGCTCATATGGCTACACCTTC. Translation gives CASSLGQGSYGYTF.

The rearrangement links TRBV7-9 to TRBJ2-7; D uncertain. Trimming stripped 5 bases from V and 5 bases from J, with 19 bases between. CDR1 is SEHNR, CDR2 FQNEAQ, per germline (reference sequence). CDR3 length: 15 residues. DNA for the CDR3: TGTGCCAGCAGCACGTTCGTTGGGCCAGCCGACGAGCAGTACTTC. Protein product: CASSTFVGPADEQYF. Drawing the rest from reference TRBV7-9 and TRBJ2-7, the complete variable domain is DTGVSQNPRHKITKRGQNVTFRCDPISEHNRLYWYRQTLGQGPEFLTYFQNEAQLEKSRLLSDRFSAERPKGSFSTLEIQRTEQGDSAMYLCASSTFVGPADEQYFGPGTRLTVT.

This clonotype occurred many times. V and J are TRBV20-1 and TRBJ2-1, with 7 bases matching TRBD1. Germline CDR1 DFQATT, CDR2 SNEGSKA (reference sequence). The CDR3 length is 15 residues. With 0 bases clipped from V and 3 bases from J, the junction kept 5 bases outside the gene matches. The CDR3 DNA sequence: TGCAGTGCTAGAGATCTGGGGACAGACTACAATGAGCAGTTCTTC. It specifies CSARDLGTDYNEQFF.

V gene TRBV30 combines with J gene TRBJ2-3, with 8 bases aligning to TRBD2. The V and J ends lost 2 bases and 3 bases, in that order; junction bases with no gene match: 7. CDR1 GTSNPN and CDR2 SVGIG come from the germline V gene (reference sequence). This CDR3 comprises 15 residues. The CDR3 loop reads CAWSISGGVTDTQYF. CDR3 nucleotide sequence: TGTGCCTGGAGTATCTCGGGGGGGGTAACAGATACGCAGTATTTT. Together with reference TRBV30 and TRBJ2-3, the CDR3 gives the full variable domain: SQTIHQWPATLVQPVGSPLSLECTVEGTSNPNLYWYRQAAGRGLQLLFYSVGIGQISSEVPQNLSASRPQDRQFILSSKKLLLSDSGFYLCAWSISGGVTDTQYFGPGTRLTVL.

This clonotype appeared a few times. The rearrangement uses TRBV9 and TRBJ1-6, with 11 bases that match TRBD1. This CDR3 has 17 residues. With V trimmed by 3 bases and J by 7 bases, 9 bases remained unmatched. In germline, CDR1 is SGDLS, CDR2 YYNGEE. The CDR3 loop is CASSASPGQGENSPLHF. For the CDR3, the DNA is TGTGCCAGCAGCGCGTCCCCGGGACAGGGGGAGAATTCACCCCTCCACTTT.

The V gene is TRBV3-1, the J gene TRBJ2-7; D gene ambiguous. Per the germline V gene, CDR1 is LGHDT and CDR2 is YNNKEL (reference sequence). V was trimmed by 1 base and J by 2 bases, leaving 18 bases between them. The CDR3 is 17 residues long. As DNA, the CDR3 is TGTGCCAGCAGCCAAGGGAGATCCGAAAGCGCACCCTACGAGCAGTACTTC. Residues: CASSQGRSESAPYEQYF.

This clonotype was seen a few times. The chain carries TRBV29-1 and TRBJ2-5; possibly TRBD2 for D (5 bases). Germline values: CDR1 SQVTM, CDR2 ANQGSEA. With 0 bases removed from V and 0 bases from J, the gap between germline ends came to 14 bases. This CDR3 is 16 amino acids long. The CDR3 DNA reads TGCAGCGTTGAAGATGGACGACCGGGAAACCAAGAGACCCAGTACTTC. It codes for CSVEDGRPGNQETQYF.

This clonotype was found many times. V gene TRBV20-1 combines with J gene TRBJ2-3; no clear D. The CDR3 contains 17 residues. Germline V gene sequence: CDR1 DFQATT, CDR2 SNEGSKA (reference sequence). Trimming cost V 1 base and J 4 bases, with 21 bases left between them. CDR3 sequence reads: CSARGAPVWPQADTQYF. Here the CDR3 DNA reads TGCAGTGCTAGAGGGGCTCCGGTATGGCCCCAAGCAGATACGCAGTATTTT.

This sequence joins TRBV6-6 and TRBJ2-7; TRBD2 might be the D (5 bases). Germline CDR1 and CDR2: MNHNY and SVGAGI (reference sequence). Trimming cost V 8 bases and J 4 bases, with 12 bases left between them. The CDR3 is 12 amino acids. Here the CDR3 DNA reads TGTGCCAGCCTAGCAGTAGGGTACGAGCAGTACTTC. Protein sequence: CASLAVGYEQYF.

This clonotype appeared a single time. The chain employs TRBV3-1 and TRBJ1-1; D might be TRBD1 (5 bases). This CDR3 comprises 17 residues. The germline V gene has CDR1 LGHDT and CDR2 YNNKEL (reference sequence). The germline V and J ends were trimmed by 1 base and 1 base, with 16 bases remaining between them. CDR3 coding DNA: TGTGCCAGCAGCCAAGTCCCTTCCGGGACGGGGAACACTGAAGCTTTCTTT. Translation gives CASSQVPSGTGNTEAFF.

The chain carries TRBV7-6 and TRBJ2-3, with D perhaps matching TRBD2 (6 bases). Germline V gene lookup returns CDR1 SGHVS and CDR2 FNYEAQ. This CDR3 spans 15 amino acids. The V gene lost 1 base and the J gene lost 3 bases, with 11 bases spanning the gap. CDR3 region: CASSLEAGRTDTQYF. The DNA of the CDR3 is TGTGCCAGCAGCTTAGAGGCAGGGAGGACAGATACGCAGTATTTT. The variable domain in full, with the rest retrieved from reference TRBV7-6 and TRBJ2-3, is GAGVSQSPRYKVTKRGQDVALRCDPISGHVSLYWYRQALGQGPEFLTYFNYEAQQDKSGLPNDRFSAERPEGSISTLTIQRTEQRDSAMYRCASSLEAGRTDTQYFGPGTRLTVL.

V and J are TRBV5-6 and TRBJ2-6; D call uncertain. Germline V gene sequence: CDR1 SGHDT, CDR2 YYEEEE. The ends were cut back, 4 bases at V and 10 bases at J, with 12 bases in the middle. The CDR3 covers 13 residues. The CDR3 DNA is TGTGCCAGCAGCCCGGACCCACTTAACGTCCTGACTTTC. Its translation is CASSPDPLNVLTF.

The chain uses TRBV11-3 and TRBJ2-1; D is uncertain. V shed 0 bases and J shed 5 bases, with 5 bases lying between them. This CDR3 is built from 13 residues. Germline values: CDR1 SGHNT, CDR2 YENEEA. This chain's CDR3 is CASSLEHNNEQFF. CDR3 nucleotide sequence: TGTGCCAGCAGCTTAGAACACAACAATGAGCAGTTCTTC.

This clonotype was seen once. The CDR3 loop reads CASRPTGVHGYTF. In DNA form, the CDR3 reads TGTGCCAGCAGACCAACAGGGGTGCATGGCTACACCTTC. This chain links TRBV6-5 with TRBJ1-2; TRBD1 agrees at 7 bases. Germline CDR1 MNHEY, CDR2 SVGAGI. The trim removed 6 bases at V and 6 bases at J, leaving 7 bases unmatched. The CDR3 runs to 13 residues.

The chain links TRBV29-1 to TRBJ2-1; D is undetermined. The CDR3 extends over 14 amino acids. Germline V lookup: CDR1 SQVTM, CDR2 ANQGSEA. V was trimmed by 6 bases and J by 2 bases, leaving 14 bases between them. The CDR3 DNA reads TGCAGCGTAGTCGGCGCGGCCCCCTACAATGAGCAGTTCTTC. Translation: CSVVGAAPYNEQFF.

The rearrangement uses TRBV10-3 and TRBJ2-7; D is unresolved. The CDR3 totals 12 residues. Trimming took off 11 bases at V and 2 bases at J, with 13 bases between the two ends. The germline gives CDR1 ENHRY, CDR2 SYGVKD. The DNA of the CDR3 is TGTGCCCAGGAAGCGAACCCCTACGAGCAGTACTTC. Its translation: CAQEANPYEQYF.

In its sample, this clonotype was seen a few times. The chain links TRBV12-3 or TRBV12-4 to TRBJ2-7; no firm D call. The J call may be wrong; the DNA end is better matched by TRBJ2-5. The CDR3 loop spans 14 amino acids. The CDR3 here is CASSLRRRQETQYF. Written as DNA, the CDR3 is TGTGCCAGCAGTTTGAGACGGCGCCAAGAGACCCAGTACTTC.

The chain employs TRBV12-5 and TRBJ2-1; no clear D. Trimming removed 5 bases at V and 9 bases at J, with 8 bases between. The CDR3 runs to 11 residues. Germline V gives CDR1 LGHNT, CDR2 FRNRAP. The CDR3 DNA is TGTGCTAGTGGTCTTGGTCCTGAGCAGTTCTTC. This gives the protein CASGLGPEQFF.